Below, 12 T cell receptor beta chains from the same sample are listed, as sequenced in a study of beta chain features in type 1 diabetes. The entirety of the isolated RNA underwent reverse transcription, so expressed TCRB transcripts were sequenced. Here immunoSEQ multiplex PCR was the method, and the copy in TCRdb shows in-frame clones only, minus some. The table lists a few hundred thousand clones, about 15% of them singletons. Antigens of these TCRs are unknown. Study-wide findings and caveats: Moderate but significant shortening of TCRB CDR3s was recorded in all four CD4+ subsets from Type 1 diabetes patients.

The sample taken for sequencing was naive CD4+ T cells from blood. These receptors originate from a young man with type 1 diabetes.

The rearrangement links TRBV6-5 to TRBJ2-5; TRBD2 aligns across 7 bases. J lost 4 bases, V lost 9 bases, and 5 bases had no gene match. The CDR3 consists of 12 residues. The germline V gene has CDR1 MNHEY and CDR2 SVGAGI. The chain's CDR3 is CASRRGRETQYF. CDR3 nucleotide sequence: TGTGCCAGTCGGCGGGGGAGAGAGACCCAGTACTTC.

This rearrangement joins TRBV6-5 to TRBJ1-2; perhaps TRBD1 as D (5 bases). Trimming removed 6 bases at V and 8 bases at J, with 16 bases between. CDR1 and CDR2 from the germline V gene are MNHEY and SVGAGI. The CDR3 has 13 amino acids. The CDR3 nucleotides read TGTGCCAGCAGAAAGGACAAGCCCCTAGGCTACACCTTC. Translated: CASRKDKPLGYTF.

Of note for this clone: One end of the junction does not line up with germline, which may come from a read error. J is TRBJ2-7 and V is TRBV15, with D tentatively TRBD2 (5 bases). Germline CDR1 reads LNHNV; CDR2 reads YYDKDF (reference sequence). The CDR3 loop spans 13 amino acids. The CDR3, as DNA: TGTGCCACCAGCAGAGATCGAGGGTCCTGGTTGCGGTTC. Translated: CATSRDRGSWLRF.

This clone occurred a few times. The rearrangement links TRBV30 to TRBJ1-1; D gene unclear. V was shortened by 0 bases and J by 1 base, with 6 bases between the two germline ends. The CDR3 covers 13 residues. In germline, CDR1 is GTSNPN, CDR2 SVGIG (reference sequence). The CDR3 region has the DNA TGTGCCTGGAGTGTTGGAGAGAACACTGAAGCTTTCTTT. Its protein product is CAWSVGENTEAFF.

There are a few counts of this clone. The J gene is TRBJ1-1, the V gene TRBV5-1, with D possibly TRBD1 on 5 matching bases. CDR1 is SGHRS and CDR2 is YFSETQ in the germline V gene. Deletions cut 7 bases from V and 4 bases from J, with 14 bases between. The CDR3 has 13 residues. The CDR3 is CASSQGRSTEAFF. CDR3 sequence (DNA): TGCGCCAGCTCGCAGGGAAGGTCCACTGAAGCTTTCTTT.

This clone was picked up a small number of times. The rearrangement uses TRBV30 and TRBJ2-5; TRBD1 agrees at 8 bases. This CDR3 contains 13 residues. J gave up 5 bases and V 4 bases, and 6 bases lay outside the gene matches. From germline, CDR1 is GTSNPN and CDR2 SVGIG (reference sequence). This CDR3 is CAWTGQGKETQYF. Here the CDR3 DNA reads TGTGCCTGGACAGGACAGGGAAAGGAGACCCAGTACTTC. The variable domain in full, completed from reference TRBV30 and TRBJ2-5, reads SQTIHQWPATLVQPVGSPLSLECTVEGTSNPNLYWYRQAAGRGLQLLFYSVGIGQISSEVPQNLSASRPQDRQFILSSKKLLLSDSGFYLCAWTGQGKETQYFGPGTRLLVL.

This chain links TRBV2 with TRBJ2-5; 9 nucleotides agree with TRBD1. V gave up 4 bases and J gave up 3 bases; unmatched junction bases: 3. Germline lookup yields CDR1 SNHLY and CDR2 FYNNEI. The CDR3 is 14 amino acids. Here the CDR3 reads CASSARTGEETQYF. DNA for the CDR3: TGTGCCAGCAGTGCGAGGACAGGGGAAGAGACCCAGTACTTC.

This clone showed up just a few times. The V gene is TRBV18, the J gene TRBJ2-1; TRBD2 agrees at 11 bases. The V gene end was trimmed by 1 base and the J gene end by 8 bases; junction bases not matched to a gene: 7. Germline assignment: CDR1 KGHSH and CDR2 LQKENI. The CDR3 runs 16 residues. The chain's CDR3 is CASSPLSGGATHEQFF. Written as DNA, the CDR3 is TGTGCCAGCTCACCACTTAGCGGGGGGGCCACCCATGAGCAGTTCTTC.

V gene TRBV5-1 combines with J gene TRBJ2-5, with D tentatively TRBD1 (6 bases). The ends were cut back, 4 bases at V and 4 bases at J, with 17 bases in the middle. Germline CDR1 SGHRS, CDR2 YFSETQ. The CDR3 totals 15 residues. The CDR3 here is CASSPGTPMLETQYF. The CDR3, as DNA: TGCGCCAGCAGCCCCGGGACACCAATGCTAGAGACCCAGTACTTC. Full variable domain (outside the CDR3, taken from reference TRBV5-1 and TRBJ2-5): KAGVTQTPRYLIKTRGQQVTLSCSPISGHRSVSWYQQTPGQGLQFLFEYFSETQRNKGNFPGRFSGRQFSNSRSEMNVSTLELGDSALYLCASSPGTPMLETQYFGPGTRLLVL.

The gene calls are TRBV5-1 and TRBJ1-2; tentative D call: TRBD1 (5 bases). The CDR3 sequence is 13 residues long. V was clipped by 4 bases and J by 6 bases, with 13 bases between them. Germline values: CDR1 SGHRS, CDR2 YFSETQ. Here the CDR3 DNA reads TGCGCCAGCAGCGTCCAGGGAAGGGATGGCTACACCTTC. Its protein product is CASSVQGRDGYTF. The full variable domain, with the rest looked up from reference TRBV5-1 and TRBJ1-2, is KAGVTQTPRYLIKTRGQQVTLSCSPISGHRSVSWYQQTPGQGLQFLFEYFSETQRNKGNFPGRFSGRQFSNSRSEMNVSTLELGDSALYLCASSVQGRDGYTFGSGTRLTVV.

Remarks on this clone: This CDR3 is also generated by other DNA sequences in the sample. V usage is TRBV5-1 and J usage is TRBJ1-6, with D possibly TRBD1 on 6 matching bases. This CDR3 region has 14 residues. Germline V gene lookup returns CDR1 SGHRS and CDR2 YFSETQ. Trimming pared 0 bases from V and 10 bases from J, leaving 11 bases between. CDR3 protein: CASSLGGLGSPLHF. CDR3 DNA: TGCGCCAGCAGCTTGGGGGGGCTAGGATCACCCCTCCACTTT.

This clone has a handful of counts. The chain combines TRBV7-2 with TRBJ2-1, with D tentatively TRBD1 (7 bases). Trimming shortened V by 5 bases and J by 9 bases, and 11 bases separated the two germline ends. This CDR3 is built from 12 residues. The V gene's germline CDR1 is SGHTA and CDR2 FQGNSA. The CDR3 coding sequence is TGTGCCAGCAGCCCAGGGGGGCTTGAGCAGTTCTTC. This translates into CASSPGGLEQFF.